These 22 T cell receptor beta chains were all obtained from the same sample, sequenced in a study of shared clonotypes between healthy human individuals. Method: immunoSEQ multiplex PCR; TCRdb's copy keeps in-frame clones and lacks some. Here the sample spans roughly 1,600,000 clones, about 98.5% being singletons. Sequenced sample: naive CD4+ T cells sorted from blood. Regarding subset: CD45RA+ positively selected. All receptors come from a man aged 25 to 40 in good health.

The rearrangement links TRBV6-5 to TRBJ2-3; weak D call: TRBD1 (6 bases). The CDR3 loop spans 14 amino acids. V gave up 8 bases and J gave up 0 bases, with 12 bases separating them. Germline lookup yields CDR1 MNHEY and CDR2 SVGAGI. For the CDR3, the DNA is TGTGCCAGCCGCTTAGGACAGAGCACAGATACGCAGTATTTT. This encodes CASRLGQSTDTQYF.

This chain joins TRBV14 and TRBJ2-7, with 10 bases identical to TRBD2. Germline CDR1 and CDR2: SGHDN and FVKESK. The CDR3 consists of 17 residues. The V segment lost 0 bases and the J segment 5 bases; nucleotides outside the gene matches: 10. The CDR3 spells CASSQDIRLAGYHEQYF. The CDR3 DNA reads TGTGCCAGCAGCCAAGATATAAGACTAGCGGGTTACCACGAGCAGTACTTC.

The chain employs TRBV5-1 and TRBJ2-3; weak D call: TRBD1 (5 bases). Germline V gene lookup returns CDR1 SGHRS and CDR2 YFSETQ. Trimming took off 2 bases at V and 4 bases at J, with 11 bases between the two ends. CDR3 size: 14 residues. CDR3 nucleotides: TGCGCCAGCAGCTTTATGGGGCTAGCAGATACGCAGTATTTT. Translating gives CASSFMGLADTQYF.

The V gene is TRBV28, the J gene TRBJ2-5; D call uncertain. The V end lost 3 bases, the J end lost 5 bases, and 10 bases lay between the germline ends. Per the germline V gene, CDR1 is MDHEN and CDR2 is SYDVKM. The CDR3 is made up of 13 amino acids. This CDR3 reads CASSFSHWETQYF. The CDR3 bases are TGTGCCAGCAGTTTTAGCCATTGGGAGACCCAGTACTTC.

As concerns this clone: Mismatch with germline at one junction end may stem from a read error. The chain couples TRBV7-2 to TRBJ2-7; TRBD2 agrees at 7 bases. From germline, CDR1 is SGHTA and CDR2 FQGNSA. The CDR3 consists of 17 residues. The CDR3 DNA reads TGTGCCAGCAACTTAGCCGGATTGGCGGGAGTACCCTACGAGCAGTACTTC. Translated: CASNLAGLAGVPYEQYF.

The V gene is TRBV7-2, the J gene TRBJ2-1; no definite D call. Trimming cost V 3 bases and J 8 bases, with 8 bases left between them. This CDR3 has 12 residues. Germline assignment: CDR1 SGHTA and CDR2 FQGNSA. DNA for the CDR3: TGTGCCAGCAGCTTCGGAGTCTATGAGCAGTTCTTC. It codes for CASSFGVYEQFF. The full variable domain, completed using reference TRBV7-2 and TRBJ2-1, is GAGVSQSPSNKVTEKGKDVELRCDPISGHTALYWYRQSLGQGLEFLIYFQGNSAPDKSGLPSDRFSAERTGGSVSTLTIQRTQQEDSAVYLCASSFGVYEQFFGPGTRLTVL.

The V call is TRBV2, the J call TRBJ1-5; a possible D gene is TRBD1 (5 bases). V dropped 3 bases and J dropped 5 bases, with 14 bases sitting between them. Germline values: CDR1 SNHLY, CDR2 FYNNEI. The CDR3 extends over 15 amino acids. The CDR3 protein is CASSDRGGEYQPQHF. CDR3 nucleotide sequence: TGTGCCAGCAGTGATAGGGGTGGGGAGTATCAGCCCCAGCATTTT. Full variable domain (missing parts from reference TRBV2 and TRBJ1-5): EPEVTQTPSHQVTQMGQEVILRCVPISNHLYFYWYRQILGQKVEFLVSFYNNEISEKSEIFDDQFSVERPDGSNFTLKIRSTKLEDSAMYFCASSDRGGEYQPQHFGDGTRLSIL.

The chain couples TRBV7-9 to TRBJ2-5, with 7 bases identical to TRBD2. Per the germline V gene, CDR1 is SEHNR and CDR2 is FQNEAQ (reference sequence). Trimming took 5 bases from V and 3 from J; bases not matched to a gene: 6. CDR3 size: 14 residues. In DNA form, the CDR3 reads TGTGCCAGCAGCCGGGACTACTACGAAGAGACCCAGTACTTC. Its protein product is CASSRDYYEETQYF.

The V call is TRBV9, the J call TRBJ2-1; TRBD2 agrees at 7 bases. The J segment lost 6 bases and the V segment lost 0 bases, leaving 3 bases of the junction unmatched. Germline loops: CDR1 SGDLS, CDR2 YYNGEE. This CDR3 contains 14 residues. CDR3 nucleotide sequence: TGTGCCAGCAGCGTAGTAGCGGGCATCAATGAGCAGTTCTTC. Protein: CASSVVAGINEQFF. Looking up the rest from reference TRBV9 and TRBJ2-1 gives the full variable domain: DSGVTQTPKHLITATGQRVTLRCSPRSGDLSVYWYQQSLDQGLQFLIQYYNGEERAKGNILERFSAQQFPDLHSELNLSSLELGDSALYFCASSVVAGINEQFFGPGTRLTVL.

CDR3 sequence: CAWSVSDRAGNIQYF. The CDR3 DNA reads as TGTGCCTGGAGTGTATCGGACAGGGCGGGAAACATTCAGTACTTC. V usage is TRBV30 and J usage is TRBJ2-4, with 8 nucleotides matching TRBD1. CDR3 size: 15 residues. V shed 0 bases and J 6 bases; nucleotides not matched to a gene: 7. Germline loops: CDR1 GTSNPN, CDR2 SVGIG (reference sequence).

In nucleotides, the CDR3 is TGTGCCAGCAGTTTGGTTAGGGGGCCAGGTGAAAAACTGTTTTTT. Its protein is CASSLVRGPGEKLFF. The chain joins TRBV27 to TRBJ1-4; the match to TRBD1 covers 7 bases. The V gene end was trimmed by 3 bases and the J gene end by 7 bases; junction bases not matched to a gene: 8. Germline values: CDR1 MNHEY, CDR2 SMNVEV (reference sequence). The CDR3 length is 15 residues.

This chain connects TRBV6-6 to TRBJ1-5; D not resolved. Per the germline V gene, CDR1 is MNHNY and CDR2 is SVGAGI (reference sequence). The CDR3 runs to 11 residues. The chain's CDR3 is CASRNNQPQHF. The CDR3 DNA follows: TGTGCATCCCGGAACAATCAGCCCCAGCATTTT.

J is TRBJ1-5 and V is TRBV7-4; no reliable D call. V was cut by 8 bases and J by 0 bases, with 11 bases left in between. Looked up from germline, CDR1 is SGHVT and CDR2 is SQSDAQ. The CDR3 covers 14 residues. The CDR3 DNA reads TGTGCCAGCGCGGGGAGGCTTAGCAATCAGCCCCAGCATTTT. Its translation: CASAGRLSNQPQHF. Full variable domain (remainder filled in from reference TRBV7-4 and TRBJ1-5): GAGVSQSPRYKVAKRGRDVALRCDSISGHVTLYWYRQTLGQGSEVLTYSQSDAQRDKSGRPSGRFSAERPERSVSTLKIQRTEQGDSAVYLCASAGRLSNQPQHFGDGTRLSIL.

This clone came up once. The CDR3 reads CASSYSPGTEAFF. In DNA, the CDR3 is TGCGCCAGCAGCTATTCCCCTGGAACTGAAGCTTTCTTT. This rearrangement joins TRBV5-1 to TRBJ1-1; unclear D gene. The CDR3 is made up of 13 amino acids. Trimming left V 3 bases short and J 5 bases short, with 11 bases between. Germline lookup yields CDR1 SGHRS and CDR2 YFSETQ.

This sequence joins TRBV19 and TRBJ1-5, with TRBD1 matching over 8 bases. The CDR3 spans 14 residues. Unmatched junction bases numbered 5, after V lost 6 bases and J lost 4 bases. Per the germline V gene, CDR1 is LNHDA and CDR2 is SQIVND (reference sequence). The CDR3 DNA reads TGTGCCAGTAGCGGGACAGGTCAAAATCAGCCCCAGCATTTT. The encoded protein is CASSGTGQNQPQHF.

Details on this clone: Additional DNA sequences in this sample encode the identical CDR3. The chain has TRBV7-8 and TRBJ2-1; D tentatively fits TRBD1 or TRBD2 (5 bases each). Trimming stripped 5 bases from V and 5 bases from J, with 10 bases between. Germline assignment: CDR1 SGHVS and CDR2 FQNEAQ. The CDR3 is 13 amino acids. DNA for the CDR3: TGTGCCAGCAGCCTCGGGACCAACAATGAGCAGTTCTTC. Protein product: CASSLGTNNEQFF.

CDR3 loop: CASSIGQGAYEQYF. As DNA, the CDR3 is TGTGCCAGCAGTATAGGACAGGGGGCCTACGAGCAGTACTTC. The rearrangement joins TRBV6-1 to TRBJ2-7; TRBD1 aligns across 10 bases. Trimming at V came to 5 bases and at J to 2 bases, leaving 3 bases not matched to a gene. The CDR3 totals 14 residues. Germline V gene lookup returns CDR1 MNHNS and CDR2 SASEGT.

About this clone itself: Different DNA sequences within this sample yield the same CDR3. The chain links TRBV18 to TRBJ2-4; possible D gene TRBD2, 6 bases. CDR1 KGHSH and CDR2 LQKENI come from the germline V gene. This CDR3 spans 13 amino acids. Deletions cut 3 bases from V and 8 bases from J, with 11 bases between. The CDR3 reads CASSPNGGDIQYF. In nucleotides, the CDR3 is TGTGCCAGCTCACCGAACGGCGGGGACATTCAGTACTTC.

The chain employs TRBV11-2 and TRBJ1-1, with no clear D. Trimming shortened V by 3 bases and J by 11 bases, and 19 bases separated the two germline ends. There are 14 residues in the CDR3. CDR1 and CDR2 from the germline V gene are SGHAT and FQNNGV. The CDR3 sequence: CASSFVSGPSAAFF. CDR3 in DNA: TGTGCCAGCAGCTTCGTTTCTGGGCCCTCCGCGGCTTTCTTT.

This clone has a single count. The V call is TRBV5-1, the J call TRBJ2-5; no reliable D call. Trimming removed 4 bases at V and 2 bases at J, with 15 bases between. The CDR3 spans 15 residues. In germline, CDR1 is SGHRS, CDR2 YFSETQ. The CDR3 DNA is TGCGCCAGCAGCCCCCTTGACACGATGCAAGAGACCCAGTACTTC. This codes for CASSPLDTMQETQYF. The complete variable domain, with remaining parts taken from reference TRBV5-1 and TRBJ2-5, reads KAGVTQTPRYLIKTRGQQVTLSCSPISGHRSVSWYQQTPGQGLQFLFEYFSETQRNKGNFPGRFSGRQFSNSRSEMNVSTLELGDSALYLCASSPLDTMQETQYFGPGTRLLVL.

The rearrangement links TRBV5-5 to TRBJ2-7; 8 bases map to TRBD1. In germline, CDR1 is SGHKS, CDR2 YYEKEE (reference sequence). This CDR3 region has 16 residues. With V trimmed by 0 bases and J by 3 bases, 8 bases remained unmatched. CDR3 DNA sequence: TGTGCCAGCAGCTTGGGACAGGGGCAGAAGGTCTACGAGCAGTACTTC. Translation gives CASSLGQGQKVYEQYF.

The chain couples TRBV18 to TRBJ2-7, with 11 bases matching TRBD1. V was pared by 5 bases and J by 5 bases, with 11 bases of the junction left unmatched. CDR1 KGHSH and CDR2 LQKENI come from the germline V gene. This CDR3 spans 16 amino acids. In DNA form, the CDR3 reads TGTGCCAGCTCAGATTCCGGGACAGGGGGATTCGACGAGCAGTACTTC. Translating it yields CASSDSGTGGFDEQYF.